This T cell receptor beta chain came from a study of post-analysis software for immune sequencing data. Study outcomes and limitations: Normalized Chao1 diversity in multiple sclerosis patients fell significantly below that of controls.

Comments on this clonotype: Its target is unknown.

Prepared libraries of TCR beta cDNA carried unique molecular identifiers. TCRdb used MiXCR to reprocess the PCR reads, holding one entry per CDR3 protein. The repertoire includes some 890,000 distinct CDR3 sequences, approximately 50% of them detected once, and 4.6% sits in the top ten. The clonotype originates from a girl under 18 with multiple sclerosis. The sample consisted of blood.

CDR3 region: CASTLQVSFSGAGVLTF. The CDR3 region has the DNA TGTGCCAGCACCCTACAGGTCTCTTTCTCTGGGGCCGGCGTCCTGACTTTC. V usage is TRBV12-3 or TRBV12-4 and J usage is TRBJ2-6; possibly TRBD1 for D (5 bases). The CDR3 has 17 amino acids. V was trimmed by 7 bases and J by 12 bases, leaving 28 bases between them.